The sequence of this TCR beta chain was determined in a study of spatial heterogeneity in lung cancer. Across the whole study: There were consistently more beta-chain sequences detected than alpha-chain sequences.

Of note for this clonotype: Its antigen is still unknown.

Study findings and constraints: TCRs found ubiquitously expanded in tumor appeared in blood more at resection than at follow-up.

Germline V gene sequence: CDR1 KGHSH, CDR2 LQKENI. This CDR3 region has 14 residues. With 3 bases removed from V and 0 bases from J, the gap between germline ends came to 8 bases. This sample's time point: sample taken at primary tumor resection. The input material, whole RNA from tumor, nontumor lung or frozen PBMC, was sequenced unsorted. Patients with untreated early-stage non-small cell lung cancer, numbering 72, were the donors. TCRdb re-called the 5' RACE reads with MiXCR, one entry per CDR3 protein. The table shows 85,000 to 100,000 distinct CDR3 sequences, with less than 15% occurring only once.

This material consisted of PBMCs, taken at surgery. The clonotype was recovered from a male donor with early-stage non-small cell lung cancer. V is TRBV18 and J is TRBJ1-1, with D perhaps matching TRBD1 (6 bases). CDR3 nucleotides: TGTGCCAGCTCACCGGCAGGGGTGAACACTGAAGCTTTCTTT. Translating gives CASSPAGVNTEAFF.